The sequence of this TCR beta chain was determined in a study of shared clonotypes between healthy human individuals (dated by TCRdb to the early 2020s). In terms of the full investigation: The cohort comprised two women and three men aged 18 to 49 years. To estimate repertoire size and how much clonotype sharing occurs between individuals, the study deeply sequenced the blood TCR repertoires of a handful of healthy adults. Libraries were prepared and TCR repertoires were sequenced by different laboratories using diverse techniques, in order to increase sequencing depth and limit assay-specific biases. Between about 0.85 and 9.5 billion PBMCs per donor were obtained by leukapheresis. For each donor, CD4 naive and CD4 memory were each given three plates, CD8 naive was given two plates, and CD8 memory was given one plate. The paper as a whole reports these results and caveats: Sampling was restricted to blood, and TCR repertoires in tissue are likely to differ from TCR repertoires in blood. Rarefaction of sorted-subset datasets indicated incomplete sequencing despite the large sequencing depth. Naive subsets generally had larger estimated clonotype richness than memory subsets did. Across a handful of donors, about 4.5% of naive CD4, 3% to 3.5% of naive CD8, roughly 2.3% of memory CD4, and 0.4% of memory CD8 clonotypes were shared. The genetic and exposure-history diversity represented was limited by the small number of donors. Pairwise subsampling indicated that sequencing depth was expected to affect the degree of clonotype sharing among donors. Compared with non-shared clonotypes, the clonotypes found in all four sorted-subset donors had higher generation probabilities.

About this clone: Its recognized antigen is unknown. Per-base qualities were not stored, and no clone one base away is much larger. Other nucleotide sequences from this sample produce the same CDR3.

Using the deep immunoSEQ assay, multiplex PCR amplified TCR CDR3 regions from genomic DNA. For each cell subset, the extracted genomic DNA was distributed evenly across all wells of several immunoSEQ 96-well plates, and each plate served as one replicate. Each replicate PCR for sorted subsets received approximately 200 ng genomic DNA, equal to 30,000 or so T cell genomes. Purified libraries were measured with a Qubit 3.0 fluorometer, size-checked on a Bioanalyzer 2100, and measured again with the KAPA Library Quantification kit. Every immunoSEQ 96-well plate was sequenced on a separate single-read 150-cycle Illumina NextSeq 550 flow cell. The published analysis was carried out like this. The immunoSEQ output contained only junctional sequences without quality scores, so filtering could not match that applied to full-length reads. To assign V/J genes and CDR3, sequences were annotated against IMGT germline references using PyIR, a Python wrapper for IgBLAST v1.9. Any read was removed if the V/J assignment was weak (E-value above 1e-6), the CDR3 was missing, or the read contained stop codons, out-of-frame junctions, or ambiguous translated residues. V3J clonotypes were defined as sequences sharing an identical inferred V gene, J gene, and CDR3 amino acid sequence. To compute the percentage overlap between repertoires, the number of shared unique clonotypes was divided by the size of the smaller repertoire. Three approaches were used to assess repertoire richness: RTK rarefaction, the Chao1 estimator, and Recon v2.1 estimates of unobserved clonotypes. Generation probabilities were computed with OLGA for all TCRbeta clonotypes obtained by the gDNA method from a handful of donors. TCRdb took this table from immuneACCESS and kept in-frame rearrangements with V and J called. Such tables lack part of the clones; where checked against another copy, unresolved V genes explain under half of the gap, and the rest is unexplained. D and trimming come from the DNA, and the V and J calls and clone size come from that table. This sample has roughly 700,000 clones in its table, and over 65% of those were observed once. The leading ten clones occupy roughly 1.7% of the sample.

The donors were healthy, HIV-negative adults with no recently reported acute infections or vaccinations. Every donor was a Caucasian adult residing in Nashville, Tennessee, USA. CD4+ T cells were enriched through magnetic negative selection, after which naive cells were positively selected on CD45RA and the remaining negative fraction served as the memory subset. After blood collection by leukapheresis, PBMCs were isolated using Ficoll-Histopaque density gradient centrifugation and then cryopreserved in the vapor phase of liquid nitrogen. Analytical flow cytometry was used to check the purity and quantity of each magnetically sorted T cell population. From each sorted fraction, genomic DNA was isolated and quantified by UV absorbance on a Nanodrop 2000c. The CDR3 runs 15 amino acids, cysteine and phenylalanine included. Only the CDR3 DNA stays, 45 bases, in frame from base 1. Trimming leaves V shorter by 4 bases and J shorter by 0 bases, with the junction holding 4 bases beyond the gene matches. As encoded in the germline V gene, CDR1 is SGHRS while CDR2 is YFSETQ.

Recombination linked TRBV5-1 to TRBJ2-1, and 7 junction bases match TRBD1. This clonotype was obtained from a woman aged 25-40 years in good health. Material: memory CD4+ T cells sorted from blood. The cell subset or site label, as the study defines it: CD45RA-negative fraction. This receptor has the CDR3 CASSVDRVSYNEQFF. In nucleotides, the sequence is TGCGCCAGCAGCGTCGACAGGGTCTCCTACAATGAGCAGTTCTTC.